These T cell receptor beta chains were read from a single sample in a study of blood T cell repertoires in COVID-19. Generated by immunoSEQ multiplex PCR, the TCRdb table keeps only in-frame clones and is missing some. The sample has 150,000 to 180,000 clones; 91% are singletons. The sample consisted of peripheral blood. The receptors here all came from a man over 45 with acute or convalescent COVID-19. Each CDR3 is given with its conserved first and last residue. A D gene is named only where the DNA matches it firmly.

V gene,D gene,J gene,CDR3 protein,CDR3 DNA
TRBV29-1,NA,TRBJ2-5,CSVEDTSRGMTQYF,TGCAGCGTTGAAGATACTAGCCGGGGGATGACCCAGTACTTC
TRBV5-5,TRBD1,TRBJ1-1,CASSWNRGLEAFF,TGTGCCAGCAGCTGGAACAGGGGGCTGGAAGCTTTCTTT
TRBV18,NA,TRBJ1-1,CASSQTETEAFF,TGTGCCAGCTCACAAACCGAGACTGAAGCTTTCTTT
TRBV30,NA,TRBJ2-3,CAWSDPGATDTQYF,TGTGCCTGGTCGGACCCAGGGGCCACAGATACGCAGTATTTT
TRBV10-3,NA,TRBJ2-7,CAIWEGEGLYEQYF,TGTGCCATCTGGGAGGGGGAGGGCCTTTACGAGCAGTACTTC
TRBV11-1,NA,TRBJ2-1,CASSLGGRSSYNEQFF,TGTGCCAGCAGCTTAGGGGGCCGAAGCTCCTACAATGAGCAGTTCTTC
TRBV30,NA,TRBJ1-3,CAWSWGGTSSGNTIYF,TGTGCCTGGAGCTGGGGCGGAACTTCATCTGGAAACACCATATATTTT
TRBV29-1,TRBD2,TRBJ2-1,CSVVGLAGVSSYNEQFF,TGCAGCGTCGTGGGACTAGCGGGAGTGAGCTCCTACAATGAGCAGTTCTTC
TRBV7-9,TRBD1,TRBJ1-5,CASSLYFEQGAHSNQPQHF,TGTGCCAGCAGCTTGTATTTTGAACAGGGGGCCCATAGCAATCAGCCCCAGCATTTT
TRBV5-1,TRBD1,TRBJ1-2,CASSYQTGGGYGYTF,TGCGCCAGCAGCTACCAAACAGGGGGAGGGTATGGCTACACCTTC